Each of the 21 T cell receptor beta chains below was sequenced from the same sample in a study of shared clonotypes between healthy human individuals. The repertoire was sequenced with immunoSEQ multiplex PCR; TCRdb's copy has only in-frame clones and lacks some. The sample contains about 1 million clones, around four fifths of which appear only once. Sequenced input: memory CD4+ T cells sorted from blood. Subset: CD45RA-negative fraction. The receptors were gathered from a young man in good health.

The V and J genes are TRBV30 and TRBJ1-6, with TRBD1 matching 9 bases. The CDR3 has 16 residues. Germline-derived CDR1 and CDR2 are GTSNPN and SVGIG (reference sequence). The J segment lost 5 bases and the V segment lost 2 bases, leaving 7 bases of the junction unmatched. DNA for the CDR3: TGTGCCTGGAGTAAATACGGGACAGGGAATAATTCACCCCTCCACTTT. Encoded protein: CAWSKYGTGNNSPLHF.

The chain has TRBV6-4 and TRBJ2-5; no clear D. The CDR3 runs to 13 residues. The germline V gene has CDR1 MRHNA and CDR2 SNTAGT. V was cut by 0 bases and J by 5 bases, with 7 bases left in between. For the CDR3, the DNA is TGTGCCAGCAGTGACTCAGCTGGGGAGACCCAGTACTTC. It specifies CASSDSAGETQYF.

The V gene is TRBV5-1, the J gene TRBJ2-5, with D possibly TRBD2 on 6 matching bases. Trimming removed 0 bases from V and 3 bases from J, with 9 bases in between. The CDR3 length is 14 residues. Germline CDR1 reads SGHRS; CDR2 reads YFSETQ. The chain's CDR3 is CASSLGASEETQYF. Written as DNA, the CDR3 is TGCGCCAGCAGCTTGGGGGCTAGCGAAGAGACCCAGTACTTC.

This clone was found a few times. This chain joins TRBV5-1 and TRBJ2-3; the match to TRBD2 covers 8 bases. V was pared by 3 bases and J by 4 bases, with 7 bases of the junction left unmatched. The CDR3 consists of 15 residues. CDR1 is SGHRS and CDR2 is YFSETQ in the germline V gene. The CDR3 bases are TGCGCCAGCAGCTCCCTGCCGGGGGGGTCAGATACGCAGTATTTT. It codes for CASSSLPGGSDTQYF.

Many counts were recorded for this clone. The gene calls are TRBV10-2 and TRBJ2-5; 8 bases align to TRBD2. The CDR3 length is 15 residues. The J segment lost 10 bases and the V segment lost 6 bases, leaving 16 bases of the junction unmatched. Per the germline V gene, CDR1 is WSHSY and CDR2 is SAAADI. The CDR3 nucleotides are TGCGCCAGCAGCGCACATACCGTTACGCGGGGGGACCAGTACTTC. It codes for CASSAHTVTRGDQYF.

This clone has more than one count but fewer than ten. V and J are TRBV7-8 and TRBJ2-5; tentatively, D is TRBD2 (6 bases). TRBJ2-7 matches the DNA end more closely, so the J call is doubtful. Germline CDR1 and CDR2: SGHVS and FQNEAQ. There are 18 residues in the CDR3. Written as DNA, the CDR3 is TGTGCCAGCAGCTTTATGGTCCAGAGACTAGTCAGAACCTACGAGCAGTACTTC. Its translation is CASSFMVQRLVRTYEQYF.

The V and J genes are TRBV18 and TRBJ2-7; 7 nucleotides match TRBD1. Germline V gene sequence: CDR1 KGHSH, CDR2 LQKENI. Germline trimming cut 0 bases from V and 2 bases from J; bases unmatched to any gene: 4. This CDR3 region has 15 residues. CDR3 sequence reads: CASSPPGTVTYEQYF. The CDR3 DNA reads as TGTGCCAGCTCACCACCGGGGACAGTCACCTACGAGCAGTACTTC.

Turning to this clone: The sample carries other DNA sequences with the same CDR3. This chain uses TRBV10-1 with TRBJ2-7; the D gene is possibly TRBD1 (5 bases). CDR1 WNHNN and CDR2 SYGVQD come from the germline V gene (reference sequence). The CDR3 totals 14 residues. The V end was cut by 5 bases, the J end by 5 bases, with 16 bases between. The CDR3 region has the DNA TGCGCCAGCAGTCAGGGAATGGGCCTCGACGAGCAGTACTTC. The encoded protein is CASSQGMGLDEQYF.

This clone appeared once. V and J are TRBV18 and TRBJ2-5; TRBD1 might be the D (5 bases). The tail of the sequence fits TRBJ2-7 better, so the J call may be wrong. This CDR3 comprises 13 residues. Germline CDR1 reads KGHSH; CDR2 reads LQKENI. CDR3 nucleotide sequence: TGTGCCAGCTCACCAGGGGCACCCTACGAGCAGTACTTC. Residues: CASSPGAPYEQYF.

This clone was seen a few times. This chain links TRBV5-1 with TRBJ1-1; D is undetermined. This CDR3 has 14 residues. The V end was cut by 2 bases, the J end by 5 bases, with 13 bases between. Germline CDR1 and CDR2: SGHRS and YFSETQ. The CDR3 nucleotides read TGCGCCAGCAGCTTAAACTTGGGTAGGACTGAAGCTTTCTTT. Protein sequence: CASSLNLGRTEAFF. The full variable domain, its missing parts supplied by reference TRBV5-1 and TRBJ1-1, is KAGVTQTPRYLIKTRGQQVTLSCSPISGHRSVSWYQQTPGQGLQFLFEYFSETQRNKGNFPGRFSGRQFSNSRSEMNVSTLELGDSALYLCASSLNLGRTEAFFGQGTRLTVV.

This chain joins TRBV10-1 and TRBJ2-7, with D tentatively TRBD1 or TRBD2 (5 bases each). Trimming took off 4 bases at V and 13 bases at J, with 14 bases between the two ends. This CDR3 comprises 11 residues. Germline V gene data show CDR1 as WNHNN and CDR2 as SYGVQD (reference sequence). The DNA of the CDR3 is TGCGCCAGCAGTGGAGGGGCAGGCATTTACTTC. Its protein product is CASSGGAGIYF.

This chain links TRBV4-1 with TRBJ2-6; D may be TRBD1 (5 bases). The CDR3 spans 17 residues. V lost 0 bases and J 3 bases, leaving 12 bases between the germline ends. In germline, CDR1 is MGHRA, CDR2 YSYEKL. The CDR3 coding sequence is TGCGCCAGCAGCCAAGAACCCCCAGGGTTTGGGGCCAACGTCCTGACTTTC. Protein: CASSQEPPGFGANVLTF.

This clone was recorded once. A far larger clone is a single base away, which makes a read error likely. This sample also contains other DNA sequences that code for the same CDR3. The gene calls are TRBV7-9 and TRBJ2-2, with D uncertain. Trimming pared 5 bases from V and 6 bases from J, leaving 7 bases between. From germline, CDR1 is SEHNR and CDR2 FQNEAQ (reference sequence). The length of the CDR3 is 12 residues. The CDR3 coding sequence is TGTGCCAGCAGCCTAGACTCCGGGGAGCTGTTTTTT. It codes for CASSLDSGELFF.

CDR3 sequence: CASSLAGTGVDEKLFF. The CDR3 DNA is TGTGCCAGCAGCTTGGCCGGGACAGGGGTCGATGAAAAACTGTTTTTT. J is TRBJ1-4 and V is TRBV5-4; TRBD1 agrees at 10 bases. CDR1 and CDR2 (germline): SGHNT, YYREEE (reference sequence). The CDR3 runs to 16 residues. The V gene end was trimmed by 0 bases and the J gene end by 6 bases; junction bases not matched to a gene: 5.

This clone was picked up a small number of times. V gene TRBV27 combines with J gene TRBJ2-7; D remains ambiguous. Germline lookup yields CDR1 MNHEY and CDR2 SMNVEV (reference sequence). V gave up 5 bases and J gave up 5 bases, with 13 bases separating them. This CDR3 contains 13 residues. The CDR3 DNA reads TGTGCCAGCAGTCTCCCCCCGTTCCACGAGCAGTACTTC. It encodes CASSLPPFHEQYF.

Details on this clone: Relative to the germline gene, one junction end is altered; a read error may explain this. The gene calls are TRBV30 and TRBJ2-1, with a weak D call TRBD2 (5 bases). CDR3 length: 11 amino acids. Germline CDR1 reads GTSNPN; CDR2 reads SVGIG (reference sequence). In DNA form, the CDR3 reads TGTGCCGGGAGCTCCTACAATGAGCAGTTCTTC. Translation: CAGSSYNEQFF.

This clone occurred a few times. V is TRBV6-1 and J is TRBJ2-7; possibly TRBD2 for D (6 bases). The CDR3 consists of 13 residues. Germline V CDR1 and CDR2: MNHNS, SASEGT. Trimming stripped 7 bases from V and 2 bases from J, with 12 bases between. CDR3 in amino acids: CASNGGSTYEQYF. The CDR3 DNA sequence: TGTGCCAGCAACGGAGGGAGTACCTACGAGCAGTACTTC.

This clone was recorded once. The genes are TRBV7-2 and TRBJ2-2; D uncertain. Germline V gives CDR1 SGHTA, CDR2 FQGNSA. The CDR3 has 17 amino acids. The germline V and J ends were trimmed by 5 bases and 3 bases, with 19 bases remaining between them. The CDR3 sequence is CASSPPGRKEDTGELFF. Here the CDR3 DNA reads TGTGCCAGCAGCCCTCCGGGCCGCAAAGAGGACACCGGGGAGCTGTTTTTT. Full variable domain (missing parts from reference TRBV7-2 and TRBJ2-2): GAGVSQSPSNKVTEKGKDVELRCDPISGHTALYWYRQSLGQGLEFLIYFQGNSAPDKSGLPSDRFSAERTGGSVSTLTIQRTQQEDSAVYLCASSPPGRKEDTGELFFGEGSRLTVL.

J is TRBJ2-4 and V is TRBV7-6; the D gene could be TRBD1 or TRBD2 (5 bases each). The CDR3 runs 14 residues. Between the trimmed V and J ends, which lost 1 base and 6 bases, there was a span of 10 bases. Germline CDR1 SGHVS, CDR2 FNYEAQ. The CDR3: CASSLDGGGNIQYF. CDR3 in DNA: TGTGCCAGCAGCTTAGATGGTGGGGGAAACATTCAGTACTTC.

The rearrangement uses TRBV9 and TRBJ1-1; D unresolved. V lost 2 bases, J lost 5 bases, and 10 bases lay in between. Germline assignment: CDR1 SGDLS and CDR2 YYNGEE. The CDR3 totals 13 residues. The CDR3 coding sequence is TGTGCCAGCAGCGTCCATCCAGGTACTGAAGCTTTCTTT. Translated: CASSVHPGTEAFF.

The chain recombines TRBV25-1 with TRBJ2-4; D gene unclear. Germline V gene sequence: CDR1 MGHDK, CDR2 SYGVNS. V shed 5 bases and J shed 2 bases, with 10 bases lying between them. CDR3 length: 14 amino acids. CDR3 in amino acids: CASSPPGPKNIQYF. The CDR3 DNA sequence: TGTGCCAGCAGTCCCCCGGGTCCCAAAAACATTCAGTACTTC.